This TCR beta chain emerged from a study of blood T cell repertoires in COVID-19. The overall study: Samples came from the United States, Italy and Spain, spanning acute and convalescent COVID-19. From T cells, B-cell-depleted T cells, or PBMCs came the material, which was cDNA or gDNA.

Original processing notes: Estimation of nucleated cell counts relied on the amplification of reference gene primers. Using immunoSEQ multiplex PCR, the repertoire was profiled, and TCRdb retains in-frame clones only, with some absent. V and J calls and clone size are those listed in that table; D and trimming were worked out from the DNA. The top ten clones hold roughly 7.2% of a sample with 300,000 to 400,000 clones, about 86% of them seen once. J gave up 3 bases and V 0 bases, and 5 bases lay outside the gene matches. The CDR3 length is 16 residues. Germline V gene lookup returns CDR1 SGHRS and CDR2 YFSETQ. One Seattle source followed patients from active infection through their disease course.

The chain is built from TRBV5-1 and TRBJ1-3; 8 bases are shared with TRBD1. The sequenced material came from peripheral blood. The sequence was obtained from a woman between 55 and 75 years old with COVID-19, enrolled during active disease. In nucleotides, the CDR3 is TGCGCCAGCAGCTTGGGGCCACAGGGGGATGGAAACACCATATATTTT. This sequence encodes CASSLGPQGDGNTIYF. The full variable domain, rest sourced from reference TRBV5-1 and TRBJ1-3, is KAGVTQTPRYLIKTRGQQVTLSCSPISGHRSVSWYQQTPGQGLQFLFEYFSETQRNKGNFPGRFSGRQFSNSRSEMNVSTLELGDSALYLCASSLGPQGDGNTIYFGEGSWLTVV.